This T cell receptor (beta chain) derives from a study of cytomegalovirus exposure and HLA in healthy donors. In the study overall: The same platform used for the 666 first-cohort repertoires was also used for the 120 or so validation repertoires, as a later analysis reported.

The germline V gene encodes CDR1 SGHTS and CDR2 YDEGEE. Trimming pared 0 bases from V and 2 bases from J, leaving 10 bases between. This CDR3 is built from 15 residues. Notes on this clone: What it recognizes is unknown.

Study-level points and caveats: Many donors shared some public TCRs, even though most TCR sequences were rare. Researchers counted approximately 160 TCR beta chains as cytomegalovirus-associated. In vitro experiments confirmed that three CMV-associated chains were specific for CMV antigens.

Here immunoSEQ multiplex PCR was the method, and the copy in TCRdb shows in-frame clones only, minus some. The sample shows over 70,000 clones, 80% to 90% of them seen only once. The V and J genes are TRBV5-8 and TRBJ2-3, with D possibly being TRBD1 (6 bases). The source of this sequence is a woman between 18 and 30 years old in good health and CMV-seropositive. The specimen sequenced was PBMCs. CDR3 sequence: CASSLGTAITDTQYF. In nucleotides, the CDR3 is TGTGCCAGCAGCTTGGGGACAGCGATCACAGATACGCAGTATTTT.